Listed below are T cell receptor beta chains from one sample, sequenced in a study of tumor-infiltrating lymphocytes in primary liver carcinoma. TCRdb redid the calling of the multiplex PCR reads with MiXCR, one entry per CDR3 protein. The table lists roughly 120,000 distinct CDR3 sequences, 65% of them singletons. The specimen sequenced was liver tumor tissue from sampling region 1. These TCRs come from a woman in her sixties or seventies with primary liver carcinoma and hepatitis B virus infection. Both conserved end residues are part of each CDR3.

j_call	v_call	cdr3_aa
TRBJ1-5	TRBV12-3/TRBV12-4	CASSWDRNQPQHF
TRBJ1-5	TRBV14	CAGSQGGAGLQHF
TRBJ2-4	TRBV12-3/TRBV12-4	CASSITIAKNIQYF
TRBJ2-5	TRBV5-4	CTSSLLFGPQETQYF
TRBJ1-1	TRBV28	CASSSSWGPNTEAFF
TRBJ2-2	TRBV11-3	CPSSPWCGELFF
TRBJ1-1	TRBV11-2	CASSLGVDREAFF
TRBJ2-3	TRBV25-1	CASSAGARDTQYF
TRBJ1-1	TRBV4-1	CASSQASGVAEAFF
TRBJ1-1	TRBV10-3	CAIRAAGPNTEAFF